These 16 T cell receptor beta chains came from one sample sequenced in a study of cytomegalovirus exposure and HLA in healthy donors. A multiplex PCR was run with 60 Vbeta primers and 13 Jbeta primers. Repertoires were generated with immunoSEQ multiplex PCR, while TCRdb's copy carries only in-frame clones and drops some. Found here are approximately 120,000 clones, 60% to 85% of them singletons; the top ten hold approximately 2.5%. The sample taken for sequencing was PBMCs. The receptors originated from a female donor in good health and CMV-seronegative.

V and J are TRBV7-3 and TRBJ2-1, with TRBD2 as a possible D gene (6 bases). Trimming took 5 bases from V and 3 from J, leaving 11 bases between them. CDR1 and CDR2 (germline): SGHTA, FQGTGA. The CDR3 runs 14 residues. CDR3 DNA sequence: TGTGCCAGCAGCCCTGGGGGGTTCTACAATGAGCAGTTCTTC. Amino acids: CASSPGGFYNEQFF. The whole variable domain, remainder taken from reference TRBV7-3 and TRBJ2-1, is GAGVSQTPSNKVTEKGKYVELRCDPISGHTALYWYRQSLGQGPEFLIYFQGTGAADDSGLPNDRFFAVRPEGSVSTLKIQRTERGDSAVYLCASSPGGFYNEQFFGPGTRLTVL.

V is TRBV7-2 and J is TRBJ1-1; D is ambiguous. Trimming shortened V by 5 bases and J by 1 base, and 17 bases separated the two germline ends. The CDR3 consists of 16 residues. Germline loops: CDR1 SGHTA, CDR2 FQGNSA. In nucleotides, the CDR3 is TGTGCCAGCAGCCCCCAGACAATGAGCGGGAACACTGAAGCTTTCTTT. It yields the protein CASSPQTMSGNTEAFF.

The chain carries TRBV7-2 and TRBJ2-5; the match to TRBD2 covers 7 bases. Germline-derived CDR1 and CDR2 are SGHTA and FQGNSA. The V segment lost 5 bases and the J segment 5 bases; nucleotides outside the gene matches: 14. The CDR3 contains 16 residues. The CDR3 coding sequence is TGTGCCAGCAGCAGCAGCCTAGGGGCGGGAGAGGAGACCCAGTACTTC. It is translated as CASSSSLGAGEETQYF.

The chain links TRBV7-3 to TRBJ2-5, with D perhaps matching TRBD2 (6 bases). V lost 0 bases and J lost 5, with 13 bases in between. The germline gives CDR1 SGHTA, CDR2 FQGTGA. The CDR3 loop spans 15 amino acids. CDR3 sequence reads: CASSLTRDSWETQYF. The DNA for the CDR3 is TGTGCCAGCAGCTTAACCCGGGACTCCTGGGAGACCCAGTACTTC.

The chain links TRBV13 to TRBJ1-1; D is uncertain. The CDR3 is 13 amino acids. Germline values: CDR1 PRHDT, CDR2 FYEKMQ (reference sequence). V dropped 3 bases and J dropped 1 base, with 6 bases sitting between them. CDR3 sequence (DNA): TGTGCCAGCAGCTTCGGGGAGAACACTGAAGCTTTCTTT. Translated: CASSFGENTEAFF.

J is TRBJ1-4 and V is TRBV9; 9 nucleotides match TRBD1. Germline V CDR1 and CDR2: SGDLS, YYNGEE. The CDR3 is 15 residues long. V lost 2 bases to trimming and J lost 6 bases; unmatched junction nucleotides: 5. The CDR3 loop reads CASSVTGGGDEKLFF. The CDR3 DNA reads TGTGCCAGCAGCGTTACAGGGGGCGGAGATGAAAAACTGTTTTTT.

The chain's CDR3 is CAREPTLFNYGYTF. The CDR3, as DNA: TGTGCCAGAGAACCGACACTGTTTAACTATGGCTACACCTTC. The chain joins TRBV6-6 to TRBJ1-2; D uncertain. The CDR3 consists of 14 residues. V lost 9 bases and J 1 base, leaving 15 bases between the germline ends. CDR1 MNHNY and CDR2 SVGAGI come from the germline V gene (reference sequence).

V usage is TRBV6-1 and J usage is TRBJ1-5; D ambiguous. Trimming took 5 bases from V and 7 from J, leaving 12 bases between them. The CDR3 is made up of 13 amino acids. In germline, CDR1 is MNHNS, CDR2 SASEGT. The CDR3 DNA is TGTGCCAGCAGTCTAACGAGGGTCCAGCCCCAGCATTTT. Amino acid sequence: CASSLTRVQPQHF.

The V gene is TRBV6-6, the J gene TRBJ2-7; 13 positions match TRBD2. This CDR3 spans 14 amino acids. The J segment lost 6 bases and the V segment lost 6 bases, leaving 5 bases of the junction unmatched. Germline CDR1 is MNHNY and CDR2 is SVGAGI (reference sequence). The CDR3 reads CASSLTSGGTEQYF. The CDR3 DNA sequence: TGTGCCAGCAGCCTGACTAGCGGGGGGACCGAGCAGTACTTC.

This sequence joins TRBV7-3 and TRBJ2-3; a possible D gene is TRBD2 (5 bases). The CDR3 length is 14 residues. V lost 5 bases, J lost 2 bases, and 11 bases lay in between. Germline CDR1 is SGHTA and CDR2 is FQGTGA. The CDR3 coding sequence is TGTGCCAGCAGCCCGGGGTCCACCACAGATACGCAGTATTTT. It is translated as CASSPGSTTDTQYF.

The CDR3 nucleotides read TGTGCCAGCACCACTTTCGTCGGGGGGAACACCGGGGAGCTGTTTTTT. The encoded protein is CASTTFVGGNTGELFF. This chain connects TRBV5-4 to TRBJ2-2, with a tentative D call TRBD2 (6 bases). Germline assignment: CDR1 SGHNT and CDR2 YYREEE (reference sequence). This CDR3 is built from 16 residues. The V end was cut by 6 bases, the J end by 1 base, with 16 bases between.

The J gene is TRBJ2-6, the V gene TRBV15, with TRBD1 as a possible D gene (5 bases). The CDR3 length is 18 residues. Germline V CDR1 and CDR2: LNHNV, YYDKDF (reference sequence). V lost 5 bases to trimming and J lost 2 bases, with 19 bases between them. The CDR3 loop reads CATSPLRQGDTGANVLTF. The CDR3 DNA sequence: TGTGCCACCAGCCCCTTACGGCAGGGCGATACTGGGGCCAACGTCCTGACTTTC.

The J gene is TRBJ2-1, the V gene TRBV20-1; D is uncertain. Germline-derived CDR1 and CDR2 are DFQATT and SNEGSKA (reference sequence). The CDR3 runs to 11 residues. Between the trimmed V and J ends, which lost 5 bases and 5 bases, there was a span of 7 bases. The CDR3 DNA is TGCAGTGCTTTGCCAGACAATGAGCAGTTCTTC. It specifies CSALPDNEQFF.

This sequence joins TRBV7-9 and TRBJ2-5; D unclear. CDR3 size: 13 residues. With 4 bases removed from V and 2 bases from J, the gap between germline ends came to 8 bases. Germline V gives CDR1 SEHNR, CDR2 FQNEAQ (reference sequence). The CDR3 DNA reads as TGTGCCAGCAGCTGGAGCAATCAAGAGACCCAGTACTTC. Translating gives CASSWSNQETQYF.

V gene TRBV19 combines with J gene TRBJ2-7; D is perhaps TRBD1 (6 bases). The CDR3 length is 14 residues. Germline V gene data show CDR1 as LNHDA and CDR2 as SQIVND (reference sequence). Trimming removed 6 bases from V and 2 bases from J, with 14 bases in between. The CDR3 DNA reads TGTGCCAGTAGCGGGGTTACAGGGCCCTACGAGCAGTACTTC. It encodes CASSGVTGPYEQYF.

The rearrangement uses TRBV25-1 and TRBJ1-1; D possibly corresponds to TRBD1 (6 bases). CDR3 length: 13 residues. Germline loops: CDR1 MGHDK, CDR2 SYGVNS. Trimming took 10 bases from V and 5 from J, leaving 17 bases between them. The CDR3 sequence is CATEDSIGTEAFF. The DNA for the CDR3 is TGTGCCACCGAGGACAGCATTGGGACTGAAGCTTTCTTT.